Reported below is one TCR beta chain. Its target is unknown. The data stem from a study of T cells in Graves' hyperthyroidism and ophthalmopathy. The study, taken as a whole, reports: Using 13 V-J features, a model discriminated ophthalmopathy from stable hyperthyroidism. In blood, most of the thyroid clonotypes expanded above 0.001 were also present.

The diagnoses drew upon clinical symptoms, serum thyroxine and TRAb, thyroid ultrasound and orbital computed tomography. Sampled blood dates from first hyperthyroidism diagnosis, and it precedes any ophthalmopathy symptoms. Amplified TCR beta CDR3 regions derived from RNA transcripts. The HTBI primer set was used in a first-round RT-PCR of the TCR CDR3. TCRdb used MiXCR to reprocess the multiplex PCR reads, holding one entry per CDR3 protein. The sample yields about 130,000 distinct CDR3 sequences, roughly a fifth seen once. CDR3 length: 13 residues. Germline CDR1 is SNHLY and CDR2 is FYNNEI. Trimming took off 4 bases at V and 3 bases at J, with 9 bases between the two ends.

V and J are TRBV2 and TRBJ1-1; D gene uncertain. The material sequenced was blood. The source of this sequence is a woman between 50 and 59 years old with Graves' hyperthyroidism that later progressed to Graves' ophthalmopathy. CDR3 region: CASSVGGYTEAFF. The CDR3 DNA reads TGTGCCAGCAGTGTCGGAGGGTACACTGAAGCTTTCTTT.